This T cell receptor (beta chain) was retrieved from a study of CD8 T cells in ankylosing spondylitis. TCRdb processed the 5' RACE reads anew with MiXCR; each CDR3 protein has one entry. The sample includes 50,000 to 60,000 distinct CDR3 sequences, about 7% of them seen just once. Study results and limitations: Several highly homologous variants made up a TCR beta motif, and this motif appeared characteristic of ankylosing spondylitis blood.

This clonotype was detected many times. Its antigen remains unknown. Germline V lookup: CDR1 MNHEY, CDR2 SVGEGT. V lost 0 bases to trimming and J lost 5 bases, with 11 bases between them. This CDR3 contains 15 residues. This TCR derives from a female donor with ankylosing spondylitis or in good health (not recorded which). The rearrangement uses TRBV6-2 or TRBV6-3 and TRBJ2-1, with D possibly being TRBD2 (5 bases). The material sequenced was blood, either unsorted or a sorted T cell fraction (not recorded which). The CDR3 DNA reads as TGTGCCAGCAGTTACTCGAGCGGATTCGACAATGAGCAGTTCTTC. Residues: CASSYSSGFDNEQFF.